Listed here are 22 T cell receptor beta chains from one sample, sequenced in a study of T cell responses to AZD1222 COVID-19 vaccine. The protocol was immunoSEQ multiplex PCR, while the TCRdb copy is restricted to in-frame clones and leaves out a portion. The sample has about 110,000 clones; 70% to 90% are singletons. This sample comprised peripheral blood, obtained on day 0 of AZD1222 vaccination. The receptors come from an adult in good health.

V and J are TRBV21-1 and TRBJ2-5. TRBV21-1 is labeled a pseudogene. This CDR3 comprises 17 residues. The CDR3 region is CASSPRSRGASQETQYF. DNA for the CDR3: TGTGCCAGCAGCCCGCGATCGAGAGGGGCCAGTCAAGAGACCCAGTACTTC.

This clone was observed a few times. The CDR3 sequence: CASSLGRGGADTQYF. CDR3 coding DNA: TGTGCCAGCAGCTTAGGGAGAGGGGGGGCAGATACGCAGTATTTT. The chain couples TRBV7-2 to TRBJ2-3; TRBD2 might be the D (7 bases). The V gene's germline CDR1 is SGHTA and CDR2 FQGNSA. V lost 1 base, J lost 4 bases, and 12 bases lay in between. This CDR3 is 15 amino acids long.

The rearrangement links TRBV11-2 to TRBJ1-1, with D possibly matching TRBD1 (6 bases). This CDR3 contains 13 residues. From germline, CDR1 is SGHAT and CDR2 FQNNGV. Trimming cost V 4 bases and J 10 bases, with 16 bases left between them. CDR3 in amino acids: CASSSGSQGRAFF. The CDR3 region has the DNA TGTGCCAGCAGCTCGGGGTCTCAGGGGCGAGCTTTCTTT. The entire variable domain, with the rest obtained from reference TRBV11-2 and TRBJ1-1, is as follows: EAGVAQSPRYKIIEKRQSVAFWCNPISGHATLYWYQQILGQGPKLLIQFQNNGVVDDSQLPKDRFSAERLKGVDSTLKIQPAKLEDSAVYLCASSSGSQGRAFFGQGTRLTVV.

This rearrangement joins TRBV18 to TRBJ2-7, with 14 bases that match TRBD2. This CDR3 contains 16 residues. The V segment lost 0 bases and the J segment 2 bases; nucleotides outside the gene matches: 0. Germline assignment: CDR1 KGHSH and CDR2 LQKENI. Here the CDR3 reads CASSPPGLAGAYEQYF. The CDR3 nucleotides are TGTGCCAGCTCACCACCGGGACTAGCGGGAGCCTACGAGCAGTACTTC.

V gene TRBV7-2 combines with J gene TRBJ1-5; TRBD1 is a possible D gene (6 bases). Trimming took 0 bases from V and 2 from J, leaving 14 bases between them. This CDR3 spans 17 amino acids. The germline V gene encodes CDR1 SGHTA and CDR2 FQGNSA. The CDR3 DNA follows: TGTGCCAGCAGCTTAGCGCTTCAGGGGCGAGGCAATCAGCCCCAGCATTTT. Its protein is CASSLALQGRGNQPQHF.

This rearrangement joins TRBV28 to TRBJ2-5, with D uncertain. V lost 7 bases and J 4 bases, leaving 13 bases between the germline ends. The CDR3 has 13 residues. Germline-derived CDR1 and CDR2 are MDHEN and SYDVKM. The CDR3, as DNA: TGTGCCAGCACTGAATCGGGTCCAGAGACCCAGTACTTC. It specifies CASTESGPETQYF.

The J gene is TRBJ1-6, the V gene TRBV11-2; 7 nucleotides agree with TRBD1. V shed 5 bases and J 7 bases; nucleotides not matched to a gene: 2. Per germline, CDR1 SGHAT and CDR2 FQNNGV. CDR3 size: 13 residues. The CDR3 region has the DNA TGTGCCAGCAGCCCGGGACAGAATTCACCCCTCCACTTT. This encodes CASSPGQNSPLHF. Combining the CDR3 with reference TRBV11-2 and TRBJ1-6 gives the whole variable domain EAGVAQSPRYKIIEKRQSVAFWCNPISGHATLYWYQQILGQGPKLLIQFQNNGVVDDSQLPKDRFSAERLKGVDSTLKIQPAKLEDSAVYLCASSPGQNSPLHFGNGTRLTVT.

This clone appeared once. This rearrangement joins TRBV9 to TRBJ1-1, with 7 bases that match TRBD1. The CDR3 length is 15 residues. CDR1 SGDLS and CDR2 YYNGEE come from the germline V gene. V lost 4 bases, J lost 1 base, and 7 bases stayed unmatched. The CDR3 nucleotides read TGTGCCAGCAGCCAAGAGACAGGGTGGAACACTGAAGCTTTCTTT. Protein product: CASSQETGWNTEAFF.

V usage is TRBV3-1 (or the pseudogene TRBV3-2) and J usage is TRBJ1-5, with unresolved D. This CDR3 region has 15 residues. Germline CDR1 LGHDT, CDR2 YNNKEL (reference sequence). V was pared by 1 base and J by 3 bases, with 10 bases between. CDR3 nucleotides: TGTGCCAGCAGCCAAGGAGGGTTAATCAATCAGCCCCAGCATTTT. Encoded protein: CASSQGGLINQPQHF.

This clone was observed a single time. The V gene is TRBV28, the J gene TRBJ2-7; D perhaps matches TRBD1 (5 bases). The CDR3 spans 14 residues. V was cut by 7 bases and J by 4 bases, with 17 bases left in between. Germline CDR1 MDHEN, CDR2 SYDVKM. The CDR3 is CASTSRTPPYEQYF. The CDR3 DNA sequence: TGTGCCAGCACTTCACGGACACCACCTTACGAGCAGTACTTC.

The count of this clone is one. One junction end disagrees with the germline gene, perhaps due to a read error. The CDR3 DNA reads as TGTGCCAGCAGCATAACCGGGACAGTGCGCTCTGGAAACACCATATATTTT. Protein: CASSITGTVRSGNTIYF. The rearrangement links TRBV7-3 to TRBJ1-3; the match to TRBD1 covers 7 bases. The CDR3 is made up of 17 amino acids. Germline CDR1 reads SGHTA; CDR2 reads FQGTGA.

The CDR3, as DNA: TGTGCCAGCAGCCCAGGGGCACCAAATTCACCCCTCCACTTT. Translating it yields CASSPGAPNSPLHF. V is TRBV7-9 and J is TRBJ1-6; D is possibly TRBD1 (6 bases). Germline CDR1 reads SEHNR; CDR2 reads FQNEAQ (reference sequence). This CDR3 contains 14 residues. V was pared by 5 bases and J by 7 bases, with 12 bases between.

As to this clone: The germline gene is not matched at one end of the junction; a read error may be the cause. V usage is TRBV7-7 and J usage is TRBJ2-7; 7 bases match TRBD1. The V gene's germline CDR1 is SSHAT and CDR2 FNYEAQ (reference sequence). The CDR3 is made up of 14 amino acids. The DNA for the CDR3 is TGTGCTAGCAGCCCGAGACAGGGTCCCTACGAGCAGTACTTC. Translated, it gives CASSPRQGPYEQYF.

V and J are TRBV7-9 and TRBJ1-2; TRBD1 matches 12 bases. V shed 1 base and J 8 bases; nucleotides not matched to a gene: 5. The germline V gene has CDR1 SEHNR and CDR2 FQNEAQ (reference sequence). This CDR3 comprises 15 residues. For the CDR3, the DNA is TGTGCCAGCAGCTTAGTAGGGACAGGGGGCGAAGGCTACACCTTC. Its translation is CASSLVGTGGEGYTF.

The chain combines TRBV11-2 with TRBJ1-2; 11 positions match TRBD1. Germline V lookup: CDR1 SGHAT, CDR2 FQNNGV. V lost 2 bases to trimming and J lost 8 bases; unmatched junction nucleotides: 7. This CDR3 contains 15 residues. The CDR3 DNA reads TGTGCCAGCAGCTTAATGGGACAGGGGGGCCAGGGCTACACCTTC. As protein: CASSLMGQGGQGYTF. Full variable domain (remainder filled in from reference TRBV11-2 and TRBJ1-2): EAGVAQSPRYKIIEKRQSVAFWCNPISGHATLYWYQQILGQGPKLLIQFQNNGVVDDSQLPKDRFSAERLKGVDSTLKIQPAKLEDSAVYLCASSLMGQGGQGYTFGSGTRLTVV.

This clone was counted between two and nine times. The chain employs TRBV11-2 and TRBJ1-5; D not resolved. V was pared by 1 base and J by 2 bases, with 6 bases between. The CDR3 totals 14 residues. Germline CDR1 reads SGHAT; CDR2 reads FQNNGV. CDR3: CASSLVDGNQPQHF. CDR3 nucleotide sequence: TGTGCCAGCAGCTTAGTTGACGGCAATCAGCCCCAGCATTTT.

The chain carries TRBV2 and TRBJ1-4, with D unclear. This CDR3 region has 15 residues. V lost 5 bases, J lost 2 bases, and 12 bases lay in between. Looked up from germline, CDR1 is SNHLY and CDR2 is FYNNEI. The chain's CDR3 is CASSPDRATNEKLFF. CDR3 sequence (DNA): TGTGCCAGCAGTCCAGACCGGGCCACTAATGAAAAACTGTTTTTT.

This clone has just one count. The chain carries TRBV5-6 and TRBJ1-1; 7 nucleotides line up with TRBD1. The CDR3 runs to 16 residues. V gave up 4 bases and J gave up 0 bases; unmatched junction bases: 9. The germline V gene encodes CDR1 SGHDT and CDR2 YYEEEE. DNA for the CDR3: TGTGCCAGCAGCCTCAAACGGACAGGAATGAACACTGAAGCTTTCTTT. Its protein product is CASSLKRTGMNTEAFF.

CDR3 region: CASSQYFRGLETQYF. As DNA, the CDR3 is TGTGCCAGCAGCCAATATTTCAGGGGGCTGGAGACCCAGTACTTC. The gene calls are TRBV3-1 (or the pseudogene TRBV3-2) and TRBJ2-5; 8 positions match TRBD1. The CDR3 consists of 15 residues. Per the germline V gene, CDR1 is LGHDT and CDR2 is YNNKEL (reference sequence). Losses at the gene ends were 2 bases for V and 5 bases for J; bases not matched to a gene: 7.

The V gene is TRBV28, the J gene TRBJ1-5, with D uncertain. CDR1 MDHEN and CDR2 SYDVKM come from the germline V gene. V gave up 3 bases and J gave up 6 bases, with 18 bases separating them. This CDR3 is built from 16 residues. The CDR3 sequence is CASSFPQVFSPQPQHF. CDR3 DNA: TGTGCCAGCAGTTTCCCCCAGGTGTTTTCTCCTCAGCCCCAGCATTTT.

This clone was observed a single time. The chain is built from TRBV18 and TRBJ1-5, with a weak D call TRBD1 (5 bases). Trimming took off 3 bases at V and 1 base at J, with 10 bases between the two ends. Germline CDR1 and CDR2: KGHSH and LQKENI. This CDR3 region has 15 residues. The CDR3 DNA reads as TGTGCCAGCTCACCCCAGGGAGGGAGCAATCAGCCCCAGCATTTT. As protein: CASSPQGGSNQPQHF.

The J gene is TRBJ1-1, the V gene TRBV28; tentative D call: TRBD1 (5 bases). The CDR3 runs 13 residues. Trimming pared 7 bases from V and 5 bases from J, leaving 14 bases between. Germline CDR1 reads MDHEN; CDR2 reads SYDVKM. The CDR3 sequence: CASITYEGTEAFF. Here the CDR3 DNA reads TGTGCCAGCATTACATACGAGGGGACTGAAGCTTTCTTT.